Listed below are T cell receptor beta chains from one sample, sequenced in a study of cytomegalovirus exposure and HLA in healthy donors. TCRdb keeps only in-frame clones here, not all; method: immunoSEQ multiplex PCR. The data show some 110,000 clones, about 80% seen once. The specimen sequenced was PBMCs. Receptor source: a woman between 18 and 30 years old in good health and CMV-seropositive. The conserved cysteine and the conserved F or W are not part of the CDR3 here.

J,V,CDR3
TRBJ2-2,TRBV30,AWSVLLGNTGELF
TRBJ2-7,TRBV19,ASSIDPQVGPYEQY
TRBJ2-4,TRBV11-2,ASSLSPARNIQY
TRBJ2-3,TRBV10-1,ASSSGGRDTQY
TRBJ2-7,TRBV5-1,ASSLAVALGEQY
TRBJ2-1,TRBV9,ASSGSSPGLHYNEQF
TRBJ2-7,TRBV5-4,ASSETRVSYEQY
TRBJ1-1,TRBV5-1,ASSARDRGLDTEAF
TRBJ2-7,TRBV15,ATSRDRTYEQY
TRBJ1-4,TRBV10-3,ATRLGRQINEKLF
TRBJ2-1,TRBV6-1,AAGRERNEQF
TRBJ2-7,TRBV5-3,ARSLPRAGVIEQY
TRBJ2-5,TRBV30,AWSGSGGKETQY
TRBJ2-7,TRBV6-5,ASSYSAVEPYEQY
TRBJ2-5,TRBV13,ASRQQGTEETQY
TRBJ1-1,TRBV5-1,ASSLAWDRADTEAF
TRBJ2-7,TRBV9,ASSVTSGSYEQY
TRBJ1-3,TRBV4-2,ASSQGGIRGYGDTIY
TRBJ2-5,TRBV30,AWIPGDQETQY
TRBJ2-1,TRBV6-5,ASSYGREAYNEQF
TRBJ1-1,TRBV4-1,ASSQEGVGEKHEAF
TRBJ1-4,TRBV2,ASSEVVGNELF
TRBJ1-4,TRBV7-2,ASSLAGSNEKLF
.,TRBV5-1,ASRLESEQY
TRBJ2-7,TRBV6-1,ASSEYRVYEQY
TRBJ1-2,TRBV7-6,ASSLVTGGANYGYT
TRBJ1-2,TRBV7-8,ASSLGINRESYGYT
TRBJ1-1,TRBV5-1,ASHRYADVNTEAF
TRBJ1-2,TRBV19,ASSTPGTGRDGYT
TRBJ2-7,TRBV13,ASSFRLAGGSYEQY
TRBJ1-2,TRBV30,AHGPEVAGPGRNGYT
TRBJ1-1,TRBV5-1,ASSSTAGLSTEAF
TRBJ2-1,TRBV19,ASSISASSYNEQF
TRBJ2-4,TRBV10-2,ASMTSGIGLAKNIQY
TRBJ2-7,TRBV9,ASTDQGSGDYEQY
TRBJ2-3,TRBV28,ASRSDYTDTQY
TRBJ2-1,TRBV30,ACPHGASGTDEQF
TRBJ2-7,TRBV6-1,ASNVHRSYEQY
TRBJ2-1,TRBV9,ASSVVSSEQF
TRBJ1-1,TRBV14,ASTLRGNLNTEAF
TRBJ2-1,TRBV18,ASSPRPREGYNEQF